Listed below are T cell receptor beta chains from one sample, sequenced in a study of naive and memory T cell subsets. TCRdb called the UMI-ligation and nested PCR reads again in MiXCR, with one record for every CDR3 protein. This table holds 90,000 to 120,000 distinct CDR3 sequences, roughly 15% found once. Sequencing was performed on naive CD8+ T cells from blood. All receptors derive from a human donor in good health. CDR3s include the opening cysteine and the closing phenylalanine or tryptophan. The order of the fields is clone size, J gene, V gene, D gene, CDR3 DNA, CDR3 protein. The D gene is left open where the match is weak. Size is stated for part of the rows, as once, few or many counts, or as a class when the clone is expanded.

many TRBJ2-7 TRBV7-9 . TGTGCCAGCAGCCCAGAGGGGTCAGGGACCTACGAGCAGTACTTC CASSPEGSGTYEQYF
few TRBJ1-1 TRBV30 . TGTGCCTCCGAAGCCGGTGAGAACACTGAAGCTTTCTTT CASEAGENTEAFF
. TRBJ2-7 TRBV14 . TGTGCCAGCAGCGGGACACTTCTCTACGAGCAGTACTTC CASSGTLLYEQYF
. TRBJ1-2 TRBV28 . TGTGCCAGCACCAGACCCGGGGAGGGGCGATCTAACTATGGCTACACCTTC CASTRPGEGRSNYGYTF
. TRBJ2-7 TRBV10-3 . TGTGCCATCAGTGACGGTAGCTACGAGCAGTACTTC CAISDGSYEQYF
few TRBJ2-5 TRBV18 . TGTGCCAGCTCACCACCGAGAGGGTTGAAGACCCAGTACTTC CASSPPRGLKTQYF
few TRBJ2-1 TRBV2 . TGTGCCACCGAGCGGAGCTCCTACAATGAGCAGTTCTTC CATERSSYNEQFF
many TRBJ2-7 TRBV24-1 . TGTGCCACCAGTGATTTTGCCGAGCAGTACTTC CATSDFAEQYF
. TRBJ1-1 TRBV7-9 . TGTGCCAGCAGCTTCGGCCCAACAAATGAAGCTTTCTTT CASSFGPTNEAFF
. TRBJ2-7 TRBV12-3/TRBV12-4 . TGTGCCAGCAGCCCCTCCGAAGCCCCCTACGAGCAGTACTTC CASSPSEAPYEQYF
. TRBJ1-2 TRBV7-9 . TGTGCCAGCAGCCCCATTACGACTGATTTTAACTATGGCTACACCTTC CASSPITTDFNYGYTF
many TRBJ1-6 TRBV4-3 . TGCGCCAGCAGCCAAGACAGGGGCCAGAATTCACCCCTCCACTTT CASSQDRGQNSPLHF
. TRBJ1-5 TRBV6-5 . TGTGCCAGCAGTAAATCGGACAGTATCAATCAGCCCCAGCATTTT CASSKSDSINQPQHF
. TRBJ2-3 TRBV5-4 . TGTGCCAGCGGGGGTACGGGACGGGATACGCAGTATTTT CASGGTGRDTQYF
many TRBJ1-3 TRBV10-3 . TGTGCCATTAGCCCCGGGGGTTCTGGAAACACCATATATTTT CAISPGGSGNTIYF
. TRBJ2-1 TRBV20-1 . TGCAGTGCTATGGTCGGGAAAGGTTACAATGAGCAGTTCTTC CSAMVGKGYNEQFF
few TRBJ2-4 TRBV7-9 . TGTGCCAGCAGCTTATCGTGGCAGCCCAAAAACATTCAGTACTTC CASSLSWQPKNIQYF
many TRBJ2-7 TRBV7-9 TRBD2 TGTGCCAGCAGCCAGACTAGCGGGAGAGGCGAGCAGTACTTC CASSQTSGRGEQYF
. TRBJ2-7 TRBV27 . TGTGCCAGCAGTTCCTCCGGCGACTACGAGCAGTACTTC CASSSSGDYEQYF
few TRBJ1-2 TRBV6-1 . TGTGCCAGCACTCCCCCGAACAGGGACCATGGCTACACCTTC CASTPPNRDHGYTF
few TRBJ2-1 TRBV4-2 . TGTGCCAGCAGCCAAGAGGGGGGAAGCAATGAGCAGTTCTTC CASSQEGGSNEQFF
many TRBJ1-1 TRBV18 . TGTGCCAGCTCACCGGCGACAGGTACGAACACTGAAGCTTTCTTT CASSPATGTNTEAFF
few TRBJ1-2 TRBV6-5 . TGTGCCAGCAGTTACTCGCAGGGAGGCTACACCTTC CASSYSQGGYTF
. TRBJ2-3 TRBV12-3/TRBV12-4 TRBD1 TGTGCCAGCAGTTTGCGGACAGGGGTCACAGATACGCAGTATTTT CASSLRTGVTDTQYF
few TRBJ2-2 TRBV5-1 . TGCGCCAGCAGCTTGGCGGGAAGCACCGGGGAGCTGTTTTTT CASSLAGSTGELFF
few TRBJ2-3 TRBV7-9 . TGTGCCAGCACCTCCCGGGGTACAGATACGCAGTATTTT CASTSRGTDTQYF
many TRBJ1-1 TRBV20-1 TRBD1 TGCAGTGCAGAACCGGGACAGGAGATGAACACTGAAGCTTTCTTT CSAEPGQEMNTEAFF
. TRBJ1-5 TRBV27 . TGTGCCAGCAGTTTAACCCGAAATCAGCCCCAGCATTTT CASSLTRNQPQHF
. TRBJ2-5 TRBV4-3 . TGCGCCAGCAGCCAAGAGTTCGAAGAGACCCAGTACTTC CASSQEFEETQYF
. TRBJ1-5 TRBV19 . TGTGCCAGTAGTCGGACAGATTATAGCAATCAGCCCCAGCATTTT CASSRTDYSNQPQHF
few TRBJ2-3 TRBV30 TRBD1 TGTGCCTGGACTCCGGGACAGAGCCCAGATACGCAGTATTTT CAWTPGQSPDTQYF
. TRBJ2-3 TRBV13 TRBD1 TGTGCCAGCAGCCCGGACAGGGCCACTAGCACAGATACGCAGTATTTT CASSPDRATSTDTQYF
few TRBJ2-7 TRBV7-2 . TGTGCCAGCAGCTTAATGGGTAGAGAGCAGTACTTC CASSLMGREQYF
. TRBJ1-5 TRBV7-8 . TGTGCCAGCAGCGTAGGGTGGGGGACGGGCGAGCCCCAGCATTTT CASSVGWGTGEPQHF
few TRBJ2-3 TRBV27 . TGTGCCAGCAGTCGCCCGGGGTCCCCAGATACGCAGTATTTT CASSRPGSPDTQYF
few TRBJ1-5 TRBV7-8 . TGTGCCAGCAGCTTACTTGTCGGTCAGCCCCAGCATTTT CASSLLVGQPQHF
few TRBJ1-2 TRBV20-1 . TGCAGTGCGCTGGATCCTCGGACAGATTATGGCTACACCTTC CSALDPRTDYGYTF
few TRBJ2-6 TRBV7-9 TRBD1 TGTGCCAGCAGCTCTCTGGGACAGAGACCTGGGGCCAACGTCCTGACTTTC CASSSLGQRPGANVLTF
few TRBJ1-1 TRBV7-9 . TGTGCCAGCAGCCCGGTGGGGGGAACTGAAGCTTTCTTT CASSPVGGTEAFF
few TRBJ2-2 TRBV5-1 TRBD2 TGCGCCAGCAGCTTGCGGCTAGCGGCGAACACCGGGGAGCTGTTTTTT CASSLRLAANTGELFF
few TRBJ1-6 TRBV21-1 . TGTGCCAGCAGCACCCGTAGGGTTCCCCCCCTCCACTTT CASSTRRVPPLHF
. TRBJ1-2 TRBV6-6 . TGTGCCAGCACTCCTGCTCCAGGGCCCTTTATCTATGGCTACACCTTC CASTPAPGPFIYGYTF
few TRBJ2-7 TRBV6-2/TRBV6-3 . TGTGCCAGCAGAGGGGTCAGGGCGGTTCTCCACGAGCAGTACTTC CASRGVRAVLHEQYF
few TRBJ2-3 TRBV11-2 . TGTGCCAGCAGCTTAGATCCAAGGCGGCCCACTAGCACAGATACGCAGTATTTT CASSLDPRRPTSTDTQYF
. TRBJ1-6 TRBV27 . TGTGCCAGCAGTTTGTCTATAAATTCACCCCTCCACTTT CASSLSINSPLHF
many TRBJ2-7 TRBV5-6 . TGTGCCAGCAGCCTCACCGGCGGCTACGAGCAGTACTTC CASSLTGGYEQYF
. TRBJ2-3 TRBV27 TRBD2 TGTGCCAGCAGTCCCAAGCGGGAGGGTCCAGATACGCAGTATTTT CASSPKREGPDTQYF
many TRBJ1-1 TRBV30 . TGTGCCTGGAGAGATCCCGTCTGGGGCGGGCGGACTGAAGCTTTCTTT CAWRDPVWGGRTEAFF
few TRBJ2-1 TRBV7-3 . TGTGCCAGCAGCCCCACGGGGTCCAGTGAGCAGTTCTTC CASSPTGSSEQFF
. TRBJ2-2 TRBV5-8 . TGTGCCAGCAGCTGGGGGGCCGGGGAGCTGTTTTTT CASSWGAGELFF
many TRBJ2-1 TRBV24-1 . TGTGCCACCAGTGATTTCCGTCTCGCGAGCAATGAGCAGTTCTTC CATSDFRLASNEQFF
many TRBJ2-7 TRBV10-3 . TGTGCCATCAGTGAGTCGCAATACGAGCAGTACTTC CAISESQYEQYF
. TRBJ2-3 TRBV12-3/TRBV12-4 TRBD2 TGTGCCAGCAGCGGGACTAGCGGGGGCACAGATACGCAGTATTTT CASSGTSGGTDTQYF
. TRBJ2-3 TRBV29-1 . TGCAGCGTTGTAGATCGAATAGCGGACCTCACAGATACGCAGTATTTT CSVVDRIADLTDTQYF
many TRBJ2-3 TRBV29-1 TRBD2 TGCAGCGTTGAAGGGGCTAGCGGGGGGCGGTCAGATACGCAGTATTTT CSVEGASGGRSDTQYF
few TRBJ2-5 TRBV15 TRBD1 TGTGCCACCAGCGAACGCAGGGGGGAGACCCAGTACTTC CATSERRGETQYF
few TRBJ2-1 TRBV7-9 TRBD2 TGTGCCAGCAGCTTAGTGTTCGTAGCGGGAGGGGATGAGCAGTTCTTC CASSLVFVAGGDEQFF
few TRBJ2-2 TRBV23-1 TRBD1 TGCGCCAGCAGTCACCTCCCGGGACAGCACACCGGGGAGCTGTTTTTT CASSHLPGQHTGELFF
many TRBJ2-7 TRBV11-1 . TGTGCCAGCAGCCCGAGAGAGATTTACGAGCAGTACTTC CASSPREIYEQYF
few TRBJ2-5 TRBV4-3 . TGCGCCAGCAGCCGTTCCGGGCTACAAGAGACCCAGTACTTC CASSRSGLQETQYF